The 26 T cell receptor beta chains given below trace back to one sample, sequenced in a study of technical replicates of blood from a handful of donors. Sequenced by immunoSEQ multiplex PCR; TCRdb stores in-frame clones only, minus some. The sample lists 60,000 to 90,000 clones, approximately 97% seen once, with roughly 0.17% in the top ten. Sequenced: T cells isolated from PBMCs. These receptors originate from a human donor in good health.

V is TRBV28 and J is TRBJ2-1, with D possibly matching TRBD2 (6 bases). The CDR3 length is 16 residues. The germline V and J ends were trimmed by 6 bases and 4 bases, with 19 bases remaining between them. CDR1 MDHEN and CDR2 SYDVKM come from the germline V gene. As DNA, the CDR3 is TGTGCCAGCAGCTCTCCCGGGACTCCAAGTTACAATGAGCAGTTCTTC. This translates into CASSSPGTPSYNEQFF.

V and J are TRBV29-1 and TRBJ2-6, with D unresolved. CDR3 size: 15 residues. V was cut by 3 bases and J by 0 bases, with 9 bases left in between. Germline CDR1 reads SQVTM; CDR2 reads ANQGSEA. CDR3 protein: CSVEELSSGANVLTF. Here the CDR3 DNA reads TGCAGCGTTGAGGAGTTAAGCTCTGGGGCCAACGTCCTGACTTTC.

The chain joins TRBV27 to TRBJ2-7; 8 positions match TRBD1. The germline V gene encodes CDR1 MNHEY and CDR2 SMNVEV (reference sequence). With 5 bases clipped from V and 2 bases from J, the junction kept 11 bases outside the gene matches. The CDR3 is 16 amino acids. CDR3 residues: CASSPYDGQGAYEQYF. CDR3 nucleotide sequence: TGTGCCAGCAGTCCTTACGACGGACAGGGCGCCTACGAGCAGTACTTC.

The CDR3 is CASSRQGENTEAFF. The CDR3, as DNA: TGTGCCAGCAGTCGACAGGGAGAGAACACTGAAGCTTTCTTT. The chain couples TRBV27 to TRBJ1-1; 7 bases align to TRBD1. V lost 5 bases to trimming and J lost 1 base; unmatched junction nucleotides: 4. Germline-derived CDR1 and CDR2 are MNHEY and SMNVEV (reference sequence). This CDR3 is built from 14 residues.

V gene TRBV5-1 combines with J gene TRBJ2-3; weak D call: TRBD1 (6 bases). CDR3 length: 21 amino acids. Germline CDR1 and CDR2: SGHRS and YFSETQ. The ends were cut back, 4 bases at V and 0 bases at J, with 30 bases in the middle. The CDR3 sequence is CASSLGFLRGQSPTSTDTQYF. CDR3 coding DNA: TGCGCCAGCAGCCTGGGATTCCTCAGGGGTCAGTCCCCCACTAGCACAGATACGCAGTATTTT.

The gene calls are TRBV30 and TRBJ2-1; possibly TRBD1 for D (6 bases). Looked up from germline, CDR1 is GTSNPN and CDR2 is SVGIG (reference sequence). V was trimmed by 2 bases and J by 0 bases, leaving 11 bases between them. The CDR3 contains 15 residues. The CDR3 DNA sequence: TGTGCCTGGAGTACCGGACAGAGCTCCTACAATGAGCAGTTCTTC. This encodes CAWSTGQSSYNEQFF.

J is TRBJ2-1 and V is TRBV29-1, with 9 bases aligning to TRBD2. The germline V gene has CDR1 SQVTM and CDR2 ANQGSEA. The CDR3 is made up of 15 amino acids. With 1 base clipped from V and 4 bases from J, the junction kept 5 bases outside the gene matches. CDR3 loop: CSVEGLSGGYNEQFF. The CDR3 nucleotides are TGCAGCGTTGAAGGACTGAGCGGGGGGTACAATGAGCAGTTCTTC.

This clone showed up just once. CDR3 region: CASSVGGLAGGPVGETQYF. CDR3 DNA: TGTGCCAGCAGCGTAGGCGGACTAGCGGGGGGGCCCGTAGGAGAGACCCAGTACTTC. This chain links TRBV9 with TRBJ2-5, with 15 positions matching TRBD2. The V segment lost 0 bases and the J segment 4 bases; nucleotides outside the gene matches: 10. Germline CDR1 reads SGDLS; CDR2 reads YYNGEE. The CDR3 covers 19 residues.

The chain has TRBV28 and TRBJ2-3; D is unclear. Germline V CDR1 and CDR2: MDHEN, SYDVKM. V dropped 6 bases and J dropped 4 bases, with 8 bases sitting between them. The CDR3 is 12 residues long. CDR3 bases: TGTGCCAGCAGGGTTAGCTCAGATACGCAGTATTTT. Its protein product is CASRVSSDTQYF.

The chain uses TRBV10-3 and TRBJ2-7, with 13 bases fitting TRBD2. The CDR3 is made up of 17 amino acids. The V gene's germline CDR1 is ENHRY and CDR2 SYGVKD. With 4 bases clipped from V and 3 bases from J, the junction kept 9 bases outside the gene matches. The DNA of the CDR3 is TGTGCCATCAGTGGGAGGGGGACTAGCGGGAATGTCTACGAGCAGTACTTC. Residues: CAISGRGTSGNVYEQYF.

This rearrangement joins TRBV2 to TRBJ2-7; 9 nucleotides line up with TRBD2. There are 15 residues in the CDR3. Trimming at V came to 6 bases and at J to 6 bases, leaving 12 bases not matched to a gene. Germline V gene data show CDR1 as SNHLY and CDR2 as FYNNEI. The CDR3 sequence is CASSPTAAGGGEQYF. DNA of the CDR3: TGTGCCAGCAGCCCCACGGCTGCGGGGGGGGGCGAGCAGTACTTC.

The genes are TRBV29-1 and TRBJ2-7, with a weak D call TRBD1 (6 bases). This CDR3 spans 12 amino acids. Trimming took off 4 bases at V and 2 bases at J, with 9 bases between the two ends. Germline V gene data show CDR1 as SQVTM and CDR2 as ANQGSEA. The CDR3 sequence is CSVGRDTYEQYF. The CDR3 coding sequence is TGCAGCGTTGGAAGGGACACCTACGAGCAGTACTTC.

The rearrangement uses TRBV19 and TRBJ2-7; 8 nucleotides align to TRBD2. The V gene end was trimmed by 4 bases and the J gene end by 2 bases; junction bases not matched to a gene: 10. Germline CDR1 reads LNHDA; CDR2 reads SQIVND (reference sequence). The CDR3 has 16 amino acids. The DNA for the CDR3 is TGTGCCAGTAGTAAGGGGACCGGGGGGGAGCCCTACGAGCAGTACTTC. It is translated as CASSKGTGGEPYEQYF.

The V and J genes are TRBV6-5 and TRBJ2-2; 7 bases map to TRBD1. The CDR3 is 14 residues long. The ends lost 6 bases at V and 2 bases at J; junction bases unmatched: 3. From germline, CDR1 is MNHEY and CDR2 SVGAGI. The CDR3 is CASRTGFNTGELFF. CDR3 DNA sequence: TGTGCCAGCAGGACAGGGTTTAACACCGGGGAGCTGTTTTTT.

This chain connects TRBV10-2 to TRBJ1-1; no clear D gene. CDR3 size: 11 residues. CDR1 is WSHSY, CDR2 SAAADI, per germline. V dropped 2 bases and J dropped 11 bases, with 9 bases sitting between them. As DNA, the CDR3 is TGCGCCAGCAGTGAGGGGAGCGGGGCTTTCTTT. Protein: CASSEGSGAFF.

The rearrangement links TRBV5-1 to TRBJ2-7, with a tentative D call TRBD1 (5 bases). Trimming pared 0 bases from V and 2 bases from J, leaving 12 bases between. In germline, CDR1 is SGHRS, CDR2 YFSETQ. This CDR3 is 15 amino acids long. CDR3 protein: CASSLEQGKPYEQYF. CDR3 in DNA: TGCGCCAGCAGCTTGGAGCAGGGAAAACCCTACGAGCAGTACTTC.

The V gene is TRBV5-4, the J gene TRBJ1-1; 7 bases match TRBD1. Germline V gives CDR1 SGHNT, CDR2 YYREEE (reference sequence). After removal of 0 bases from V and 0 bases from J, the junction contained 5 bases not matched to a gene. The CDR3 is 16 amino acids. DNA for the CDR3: TGTGCCAGCAGCTTGGCCAGGGGGATGGTGAACACTGAAGCTTTCTTT. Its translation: CASSLARGMVNTEAFF.

The CDR3 protein is CASSEVGRGLNGYTF. In nucleotides, the CDR3 is TGTGCCAGCAGTGAGGTGGGCAGGGGGCTTAATGGCTACACCTTC. The chain couples TRBV6-1 to TRBJ1-2, with 8 bases identical to TRBD1. Germline lookup yields CDR1 MNHNS and CDR2 SASEGT. The CDR3 runs to 15 residues. J lost 6 bases, V lost 3 bases, and 9 bases had no gene match.

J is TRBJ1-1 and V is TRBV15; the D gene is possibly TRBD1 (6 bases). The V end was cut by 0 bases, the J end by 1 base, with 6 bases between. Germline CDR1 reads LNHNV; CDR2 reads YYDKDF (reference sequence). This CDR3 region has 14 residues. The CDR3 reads CATSRDRGNTEAFF. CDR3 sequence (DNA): TGTGCCACCAGCAGAGACAGGGGGAACACTGAAGCTTTCTTT.

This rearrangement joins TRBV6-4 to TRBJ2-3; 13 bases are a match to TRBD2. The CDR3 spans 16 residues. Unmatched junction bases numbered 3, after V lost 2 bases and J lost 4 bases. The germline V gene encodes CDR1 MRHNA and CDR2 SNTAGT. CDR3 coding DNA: TGTGCCAGCAGTGACCGGACTAGCGGGAGCTCAGATACGCAGTATTTT. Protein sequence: CASSDRTSGSSDTQYF.

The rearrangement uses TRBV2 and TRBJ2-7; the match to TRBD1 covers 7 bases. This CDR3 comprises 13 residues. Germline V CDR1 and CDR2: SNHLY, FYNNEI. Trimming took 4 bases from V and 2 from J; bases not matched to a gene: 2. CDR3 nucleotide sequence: TGTGCCAGCAGTGGGGACAGAACCTACGAGCAGTACTTC. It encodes CASSGDRTYEQYF. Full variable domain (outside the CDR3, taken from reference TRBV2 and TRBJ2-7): EPEVTQTPSHQVTQMGQEVILRCVPISNHLYFYWYRQILGQKVEFLVSFYNNEISEKSEIFDDQFSVERPDGSNFTLKIRSTKLEDSAMYFCASSGDRTYEQYFGPGTRLTVT.

Here the CDR3 reads CASSKTGTQETQYF. The CDR3 nucleotides read TGTGCCAGCAGCAAAACAGGGACCCAAGAGACCCAGTACTTC. This sequence joins TRBV7-9 and TRBJ2-5, with a possible D match to TRBD1 (6 bases). Trimming removed 5 bases from V and 1 base from J, with 11 bases in between. Germline values: CDR1 SEHNR, CDR2 FQNEAQ (reference sequence). This CDR3 region has 14 residues. Combining the CDR3 with reference TRBV7-9 and TRBJ2-5 gives the whole variable domain DTGVSQNPRHKITKRGQNVTFRCDPISEHNRLYWYRQTLGQGPEFLTYFQNEAQLEKSRLLSDRFSAERPKGSFSTLEIQRTEQGDSAMYLCASSKTGTQETQYFGPGTRLLVL.

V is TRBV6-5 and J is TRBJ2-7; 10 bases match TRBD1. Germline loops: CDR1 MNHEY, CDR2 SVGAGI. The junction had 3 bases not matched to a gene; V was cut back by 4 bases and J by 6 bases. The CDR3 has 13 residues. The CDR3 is CASSFGTGVEQYF. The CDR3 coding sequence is TGTGCCAGCAGTTTTGGGACAGGGGTCGAGCAGTACTTC.

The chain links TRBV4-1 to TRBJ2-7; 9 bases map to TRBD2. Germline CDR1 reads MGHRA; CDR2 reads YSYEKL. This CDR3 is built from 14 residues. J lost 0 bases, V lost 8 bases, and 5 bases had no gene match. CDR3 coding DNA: TGCGCCAGCGGGAGGACTAGCGACTCCTACGAGCAGTACTTC. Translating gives CASGRTSDSYEQYF.

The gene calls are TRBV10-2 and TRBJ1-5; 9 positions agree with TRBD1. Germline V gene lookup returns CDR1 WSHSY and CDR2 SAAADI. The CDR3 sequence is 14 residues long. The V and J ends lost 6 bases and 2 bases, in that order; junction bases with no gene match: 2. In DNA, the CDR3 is TGCGCCAGCAGGGGACAGGGTGGCAATCAGCCCCAGCATTTT. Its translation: CASRGQGGNQPQHF.

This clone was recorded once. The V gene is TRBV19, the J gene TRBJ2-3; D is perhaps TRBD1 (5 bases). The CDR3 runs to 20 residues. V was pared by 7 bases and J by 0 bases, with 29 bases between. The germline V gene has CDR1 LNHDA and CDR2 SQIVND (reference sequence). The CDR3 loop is CASIFVWGRNWVSSTDTQYF. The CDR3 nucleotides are TGTGCCAGTATTTTTGTGTGGGGCAGAAACTGGGTCTCTAGCACAGATACGCAGTATTTT.